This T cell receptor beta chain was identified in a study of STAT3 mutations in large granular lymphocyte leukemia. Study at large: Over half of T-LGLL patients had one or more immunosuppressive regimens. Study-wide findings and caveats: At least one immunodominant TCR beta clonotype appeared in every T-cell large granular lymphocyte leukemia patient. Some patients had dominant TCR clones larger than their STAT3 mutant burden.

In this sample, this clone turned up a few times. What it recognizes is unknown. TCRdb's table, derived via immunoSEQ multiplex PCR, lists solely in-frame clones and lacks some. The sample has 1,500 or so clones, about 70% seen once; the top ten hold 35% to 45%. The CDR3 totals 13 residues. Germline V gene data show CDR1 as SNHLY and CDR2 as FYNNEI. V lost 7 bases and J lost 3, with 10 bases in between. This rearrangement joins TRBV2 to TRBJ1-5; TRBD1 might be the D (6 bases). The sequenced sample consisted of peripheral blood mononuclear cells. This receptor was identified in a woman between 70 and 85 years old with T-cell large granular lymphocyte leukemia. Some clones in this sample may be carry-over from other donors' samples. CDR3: CASNRQDNQPQHF. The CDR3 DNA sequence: TGTGCCAGCAACCGACAGGACAATCAGCCCCAGCATTTT.